This T cell receptor beta chain was found in a study of blood T cell repertoires in COVID-19. Across the whole study: Samples taken during acute and convalescent COVID-19 were collected in the United States, Italy and Spain.

Sequencing used immunoSEQ multiplex PCR; TCRdb keeps in-frame clones, though not all of them. Of some 180,000 clones detected, around 79% appear once; the ten largest clones hold 5.5% to 7%. The CDR3 consists of 15 residues. Trimming at V came to 4 bases and at J to 4 bases, leaving 9 bases not matched to a gene. The germline CDR1 and CDR2 sequences are LGHNA and YSLEER. This sequence joins TRBV4-3 and TRBJ1-1; 7 bases are a match to TRBD1. The sample consisted of peripheral blood. The origin of this receptor is a woman between 40 and 55 years old with COVID-19, enrolled during active disease. The CDR3 loop is CASSLTGFFGTEAFF. Here the CDR3 DNA reads TGCGCCAGCAGCCTGACAGGGTTTTTTGGCACTGAAGCTTTCTTT.